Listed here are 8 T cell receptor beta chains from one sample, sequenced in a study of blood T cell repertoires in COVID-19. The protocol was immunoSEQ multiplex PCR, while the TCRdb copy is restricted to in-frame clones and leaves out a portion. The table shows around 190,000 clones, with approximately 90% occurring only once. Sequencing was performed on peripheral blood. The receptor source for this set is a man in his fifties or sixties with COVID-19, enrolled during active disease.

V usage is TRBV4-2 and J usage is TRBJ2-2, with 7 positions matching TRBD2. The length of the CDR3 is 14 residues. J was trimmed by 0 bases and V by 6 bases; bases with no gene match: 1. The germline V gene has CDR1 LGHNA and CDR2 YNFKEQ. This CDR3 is CASRLAPNTGELFF. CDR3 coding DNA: TGTGCCAGCAGACTAGCGCCGAACACCGGGGAGCTGTTTTTT.

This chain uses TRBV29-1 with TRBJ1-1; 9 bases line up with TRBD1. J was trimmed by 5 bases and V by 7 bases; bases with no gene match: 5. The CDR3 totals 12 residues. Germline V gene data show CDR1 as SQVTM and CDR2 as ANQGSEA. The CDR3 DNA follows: TGCAGCGCTGACAGGGGGAATACTGAAGCTTTCTTT. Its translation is CSADRGNTEAFF. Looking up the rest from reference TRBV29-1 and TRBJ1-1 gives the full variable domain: SAVISQKPSRDICQRGTSLTIQCQVDSQVTMMFWYRQQPGQSLTLIATANQGSEATYESGFVIDKFPISRPNLTFSTLTVSNMSPEDSSIYLCSADRGNTEAFFGQGTRLTVV.

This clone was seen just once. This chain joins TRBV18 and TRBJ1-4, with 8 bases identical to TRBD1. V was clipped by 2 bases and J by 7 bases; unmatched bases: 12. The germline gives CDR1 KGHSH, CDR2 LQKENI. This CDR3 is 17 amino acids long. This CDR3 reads CASSPAGTGFGIEKLFF. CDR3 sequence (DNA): TGTGCCAGCTCACCAGCCGGGACAGGCTTTGGAATTGAAAAACTGTTTTTT.

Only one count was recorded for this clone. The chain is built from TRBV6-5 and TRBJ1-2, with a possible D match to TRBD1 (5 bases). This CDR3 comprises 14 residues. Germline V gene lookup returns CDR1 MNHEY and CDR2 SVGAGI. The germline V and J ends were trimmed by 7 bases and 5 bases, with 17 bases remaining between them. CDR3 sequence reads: CASTTSGVGYGYTF. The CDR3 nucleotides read TGTGCCAGCACCACTTCGGGGGTTGGTTATGGCTACACCTTC.

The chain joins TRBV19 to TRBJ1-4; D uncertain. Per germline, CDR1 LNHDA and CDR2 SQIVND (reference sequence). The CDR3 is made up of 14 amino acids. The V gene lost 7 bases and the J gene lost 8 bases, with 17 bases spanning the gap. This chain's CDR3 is CASKLLGDGEKLFF. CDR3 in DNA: TGTGCCAGTAAATTGCTCGGGGATGGCGAAAAACTGTTTTTT.

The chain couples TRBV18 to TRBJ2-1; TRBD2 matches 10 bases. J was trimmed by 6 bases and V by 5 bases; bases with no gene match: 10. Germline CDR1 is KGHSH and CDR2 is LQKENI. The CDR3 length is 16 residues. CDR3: CASSTQLAGPSNEQFF. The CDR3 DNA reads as TGTGCCAGCTCAACACAACTAGCGGGGCCTTCCAATGAGCAGTTCTTC.

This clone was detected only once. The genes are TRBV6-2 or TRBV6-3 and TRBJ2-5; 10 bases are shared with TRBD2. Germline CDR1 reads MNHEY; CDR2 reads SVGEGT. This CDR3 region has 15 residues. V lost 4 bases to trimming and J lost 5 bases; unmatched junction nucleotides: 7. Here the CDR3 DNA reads TGTGCCAGCAGTTCCCTTTTGACTAGCGGGGAGACCCAGTACTTC. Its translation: CASSSLLTSGETQYF.

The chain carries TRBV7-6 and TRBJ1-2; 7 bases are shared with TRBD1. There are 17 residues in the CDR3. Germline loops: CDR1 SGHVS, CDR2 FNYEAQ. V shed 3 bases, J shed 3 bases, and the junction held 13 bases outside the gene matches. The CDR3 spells CASSLTDRRDSDYGYTF. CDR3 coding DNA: TGTGCCAGCAGCTTGACGGATAGGCGGGACAGTGACTATGGCTACACCTTC. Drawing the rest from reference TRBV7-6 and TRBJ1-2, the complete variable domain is GAGVSQSPRYKVTKRGQDVALRCDPISGHVSLYWYRQALGQGPEFLTYFNYEAQQDKSGLPNDRFSAERPEGSISTLTIQRTEQRDSAMYRCASSLTDRRDSDYGYTFGSGTRLTVV.